A selection of T cell receptor beta chains follows, all from one sample in a study of Graves' ophthalmopathy and Graves' hyperthyroidism. TCRdb passed the multiplex PCR reads through MiXCR, listing each CDR3 protein once. The sample has over 40,000 distinct CDR3 sequences, 50% seen once. Material for sequencing was peripheral blood. The receptor source for this set is an adult man with Graves' ophthalmopathy. Each CDR3 is given with its conserved first and last residue. Each record gives: D gene, CDR3 length, J gene, V gene, clone size, CDR3 protein, CDR3 DNA. A D gene is named only where the DNA matches it firmly. Rows may omit the clone size; those that give it use once, few, many or a size class.

NA	12	TRBJ1-5	TRBV7-6	NA	CASSRPVQPQHF	TGTGCCAGCAGCCGTCCCGTTCAGCCCCAGCATTTT
TRBD2	15	TRBJ2-5	TRBV2	once	CASSAQGLALETQYF	TGTGCCAGCAGTGCCCAGGGACTAGCGTTAGAGACCCAGTACTTC
TRBD1	18	TRBJ2-1	TRBV20-1	many	CSARGRDRGPPSHNEQFF	TGCAGTGCTAGGGGGCGGGACAGGGGGCCCCCGTCCCACAATGAGCAGTTCTTC
NA	13	TRBJ1-5	TRBV6-5	NA	CASRQYTNQPQHF	TGTGCCAGCCGACAGTACACCAATCAGCCCCAGCATTTT
NA	14	TRBJ2-2	TRBV10-3	many	CAIPGLKGTGELFF	TGTGCCATCCCCGGACTAAAAGGGACCGGGGAGCTGTTTTTT
TRBD1	15	TRBJ1-5	TRBV20-1	many	CSARGGQGANQPQHF	TGCAGTGCTAGGGGCGGACAGGGGGCCAATCAGCCCCAGCATTTT
TRBD2	15	TRBJ2-7	TRBV5-1	many	CASSEGGLAGVQAYF	TGCGCCAGCAGCGAAGGAGGTCTAGCGGGAGTCCAAGCGTACTTC
TRBD2	17	TRBJ2-3	TRBV7-9	NA	CASSIGEGSSFTDTQYF	TGTGCCAGCAGCATAGGGGAGGGTAGTAGCTTCACAGATACGCAGTATTTT
NA	12	TRBJ1-1	TRBV10-3	NA	CAIGAANTEAFF	TGTGCCATTGGGGCAGCAAACACTGAAGCTTTCTTT
NA	14	TRBJ2-4	TRBV11-3	many	CASSLGGYGNIQYF	TGTGCCAGCAGCTTAGGAGGGTACGGAAACATTCAGTACTTC
TRBD1	16	TRBJ2-6	TRBV5-6	NA	CASSWTGGARANVLTF	TGTGCCAGCAGCTGGACAGGGGGCGCTAGGGCCAACGTCCTGACTTTC
TRBD1	11	TRBJ1-2	TRBV19	NA	CARGQGYGYTF	TGTGCCAGGGGACAGGGATATGGCTACACCTTC
NA	12	TRBJ2-5	TRBV6-1	many	CASSERTETQYF	TGTGCCAGCAGTGAAAGAACGGAGACCCAGTACTTC
TRBD1	19	TRBJ2-2	TRBV24-1	once	CATSDSPSDRGRHSGELFF	TGTGCCACCAGTGACTCCCCCAGCGACAGGGGGCGGCATTCCGGGGAGCTGTTTTTT
TRBD1	15	TRBJ2-1	TRBV5-4	many	CASLGSGQDGNEQFF	TGTGCCAGTCTCGGGTCGGGACAGGATGGCAATGAGCAGTTCTTC
TRBD1	16	TRBJ2-2	TRBV6-5	many	CASSYSGTGRAGELFF	TGTGCCAGCAGTTACTCGGGGACAGGGAGGGCCGGGGAGCTGTTTTTT
TRBD1	13	TRBJ2-7	TRBV2	once	CASKGTGSYEQYF	TGTGCCAGCAAAGGGACAGGGAGCTACGAGCAGTACTTC
NA	12	TRBJ1-5	TRBV7-8	NA	CASSPSSQPQHF	TGTGCCAGCAGCCCTAGCAGTCAGCCCCAGCATTTT
TRBD2	14	TRBJ2-7	TRBV20-1	NA	CSARVGLGSYEQYF	TGCAGTGCTAGAGTGGGACTAGGCTCCTACGAGCAGTACTTC
TRBD1	12	TRBJ1-1	TRBV20-1	many	CSADDRAGGAFF	TGCAGTGCGGACGATCGCGCAGGGGGGGCTTTCTTT
TRBD2	15	TRBJ2-1	TRBV19	medium-sized	CASSIRGEAYNEQFF	TGTGCCAGTAGTATCCGGGGGGAGGCCTACAATGAGCAGTTCTTC
TRBD1	15	TRBJ1-1	TRBV13	many	CASSLLGQGNTEAFF	TGTGCCAGCAGCTTATTGGGACAGGGAAACACTGAAGCTTTCTTT
NA	15	TRBJ1-1	TRBV18	NA	CASSPKSAGRTEAFF	TGTGCCAGCTCACCAAAGTCTGCGGGGAGGACTGAAGCTTTCTTT
TRBD2	15	TRBJ2-5	TRBV5-1	many	CASSLVTSGSETQYF	TGCGCCAGCAGCTTGGTTACTAGCGGGAGCGAGACCCAGTACTTC
NA	13	TRBJ1-1	TRBV29-1	medium-sized	CSVDRGMNTEAFF	TGCAGCGTTGATCGGGGGATGAACACTGAAGCTTTCTTT
NA	13	TRBJ1-4	TRBV4-1	many	CASSLGNTEKLFF	TGCGCCAGCAGCCTAGGGAACACGGAAAAACTGTTTTTT
NA	13	TRBJ2-5	TRBV24-1	NA	CATSGEPQETQYF	TGTGCCACCAGTGGTGAACCACAAGAGACCCAGTACTTC
TRBD1	13	TRBJ1-2	TRBV6-6	once	CASSSDREAGYTF	TGTGCCAGCAGTTCGGACAGGGAGGCTGGCTACACCTTC
TRBD2	15	TRBJ2-7	TRBV6-5	NA	CASREGLARSYELYF	TGTGCCAGCAGAGAGGGACTAGCGCGATCCTACGAGCTGTACTTC
TRBD2	16	TRBJ2-7	TRBV19	once	CASSAKFGLAGSEQYF	TGTGCCAGTAGTGCGAAATTCGGACTAGCGGGATCGGAGCAGTACTTC
NA	11	TRBJ2-1	TRBV29-1	NA	CSVEDPPEQFF	TGCAGCGTTGAAGATCCCCCTGAGCAGTTCTTC
TRBD1	15	TRBJ1-2	TRBV25-1	NA	CASSEPGQGARGYTF	TGTGCCAGCAGTGAACCGGGGCAGGGGGCGCGAGGCTACACCTTC
NA	13	TRBJ2-7	TRBV6-6	NA	CASSPPFRDEQYF	TGTGCCAGCAGTCCCCCCTTTAGGGACGAGCAGTATTTC
TRBD2	15	TRBJ2-4	TRBV7-3	many	CASSLNDGGGNIQYF	TGTGCCAGCAGCTTAAATGATGGGGGGGGGAACATTCAGTACTTC
NA	16	TRBJ1-4	TRBV2	NA	CASVELGTHLNEKLFF	TGTGCCAGCGTTGAACTGGGGACACACCTAAATGAAAAACTGTTTTTT
TRBD1	13	TRBJ2-1	TRBV2	NA	CASSVLTGNEQFF	TGTGCCAGCAGCGTCCTGACAGGGAATGAGCAGTTCTTC
TRBD2	20	TRBJ2-1	TRBV20-1	many	CSARAAGLAGGRFSYNEQFF	TGCAGTGCTAGAGCCGCGGGACTAGCGGGAGGTCGATTCTCCTACAATGAGCAGTTCTTC
TRBD2	16	TRBJ2-3	TRBV20-1	NA	CSARGHTSGVSGTQYF	TGCAGTGCTAGAGGTCATACTAGCGGGGTGTCAGGTACGCAGTATTTT
TRBD1	15	TRBJ2-1	TRBV7-8	NA	CASSSLGQGPNEQFF	TGTGCCAGCAGCTCTCTGGGACAGGGACCCAATGAGCAGTTCTTC
NA	14	TRBJ1-5	TRBV12-3/TRBV12-4	NA	CASSFPSRRNPQHF	TGTGCCAGCAGTTTCCCCTCCCGTCGGAATCCACAGCATTTT
TRBD1	13	TRBJ1-1	TRBV20-1	NA	CSAIDRGDSEAFF	TGCAGTGCTATCGATCGGGGGGACAGTGAAGCTTTCTTT
NA	13	TRBJ2-1	TRBV7-6	NA	CASSSRTEQEQFF	TGTGCCAGCAGCTCTAGAACGGAACAGGAGCAGTTCTTC
NA	15	TRBJ2-3	TRBV15	many	CATKPQGSGTDTQYF	TGTGCCACCAAACCTCAGGGTAGTGGCACAGATACGCAGTATTTT
NA	12	TRBJ2-5	TRBV7-2	many	CASSSTQGFLYF	TGTGCCAGCAGTTCAACACAGGGCTTTTTGTACTTC
TRBD2	20	TRBJ2-3	TRBV7-2	many	CASSHPRGLAGGWPTDTQYF	TGTGCCAGCAGCCACCCCCGGGGGCTAGCGGGAGGGTGGCCCACAGATACGCAGTATTTT
TRBD2	11	TRBJ2-7	TRBV11-2	many	CASAGGYEQYF	TGTGCCTCGGCGGGGGGGTACGAGCAGTACTTC
NA	16	TRBJ1-6	TRBV7-9	once	CASSLGPGNSNSPLHF	TGTGCCAGCAGCTTAGGGCCGGGGAACAGTAATTCACCCCTCCACTTT
NA	13	TRBJ2-3	TRBV15	NA	CATRVGGEDTQYF	TGTGCCACCAGAGTCGGGGGCGAGGATACGCAGTATTTT
TRBD1	13	TRBJ1-2	TRBV7-8	NA	CASTIMTGGGNTF	TGTGCCAGCACCATTATGACAGGGGGAGGAAACACCTTC